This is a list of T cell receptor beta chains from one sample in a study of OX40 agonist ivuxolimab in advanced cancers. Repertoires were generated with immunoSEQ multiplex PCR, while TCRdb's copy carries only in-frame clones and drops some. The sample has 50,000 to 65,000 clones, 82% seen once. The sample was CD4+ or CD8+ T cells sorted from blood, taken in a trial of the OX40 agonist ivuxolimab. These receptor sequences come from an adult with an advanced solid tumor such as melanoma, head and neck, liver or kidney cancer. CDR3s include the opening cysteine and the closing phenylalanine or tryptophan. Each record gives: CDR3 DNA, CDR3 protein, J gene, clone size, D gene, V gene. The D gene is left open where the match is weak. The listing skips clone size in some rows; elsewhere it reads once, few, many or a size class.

TGTGCCAGCAGCCACCGGCTGAGACAGGGGGCTGACTATGGCTACACCTTC CASSHRLRQGADYGYTF TRBJ1-2 . TRBD1 TRBV7-6
TGTGCCAGCAGTGACTCTTTGGGGCAGTACTTC CASSDSLGQYF TRBJ2-7 . . TRBV6-1
TGTGCCAGCAGCTTATCGCCCTCGGGACAGATCGATGGCTACACCTTC CASSLSPSGQIDGYTF TRBJ1-2 . TRBD1 TRBV7-8
TGTGCCAGCTCGGGGACAGTCACAGATACGCAGTATTTT CASSGTVTDTQYF TRBJ2-3 few TRBD1 TRBV7-6
TGTGCCAGCAACTTTAAGGAGGCAGATACGCAGTATTTT CASNFKEADTQYF TRBJ2-3 . . TRBV5-6
TGTGCCAGCTCCATGGGGAGCAATCAGCCCCAGCATTTT CASSMGSNQPQHF TRBJ1-5 . . TRBV18
TGTGCTAGTGGTTTTTATGCGGGGAAGGGGTCCTACAATGAGCAGTTCTTC CASGFYAGKGSYNEQFF TRBJ2-1 . . TRBV12-5
TGCGCCAGCAGCTTATCCCCCCGGACAGGGGGGACAGATACGCAGTATTTT CASSLSPRTGGTDTQYF TRBJ2-3 . TRBD1 TRBV5-1
TGTGCCTGGACCAGGGGAGGGTCCTATGGCTACACCTTC CAWTRGGSYGYTF TRBJ1-2 . . TRBV30
TGTGCCAGCAGCCCCGCCGGGACTAGTAACGGGGAGCTGTTTTTT CASSPAGTSNGELFF TRBJ2-2 . TRBD2 TRBV4-2
TGTGCCAGCTCGCCACCCGAGGGACAGGGGGTCTATGGCTACACCTTC CASSPPEGQGVYGYTF TRBJ1-2 . TRBD1 TRBV18
TGTGCCAGCAGCTTGGCCGCCCACGAGCAGTACTTC CASSLAAHEQYF TRBJ2-7 . . TRBV5-6
TGTGCCAGCAGTTCAGGACAAAGAGGCACTGAAGCTTTCTTT CASSSGQRGTEAFF TRBJ1-1 . . TRBV6-6
TGTGCCAGTAGTAACAGAATTTCGACCCGAGATCAGCCCCAGCATTTT CASSNRISTRDQPQHF TRBJ1-5 . . TRBV19
TGCGCCAGCAAGGTGTCTGCGGGGAGATCCGGGGAGCTGTTTTTT CASKVSAGRSGELFF TRBJ2-2 . . TRBV5-1
TGTGCCTGGAGTGTATTAGCGGGAGAGCCAGATACGCAGTATTTT CAWSVLAGEPDTQYF TRBJ2-3 . TRBD2 TRBV30
TGTGTCAGTAGTATCCGACCTACAGACTATGGCTACACCTTC CVSSIRPTDYGYTF TRBJ1-2 . . TRBV19
TGTGCCAGCAGCTTAGCATCAGCTATGAACACTGAAGCTTTCTTT CASSLASAMNTEAFF TRBJ1-1 . . TRBV11-3
TGTGCCAGCAGCGTTCAGACAGGGTTGTTGGAGACCCAGTACTTC CASSVQTGLLETQYF TRBJ2-5 . TRBD1 TRBV9